This T cell receptor beta chain derives from a study of monozygotic twins with inflammatory bowel disease (dated by TCRdb to between 2018 and 2021). For the wider study: The complete study included 28 monozygotic twin pairs: 19 IBD-discordant Danish pairs and nine German pairs, of which four were IBD-concordant and five were IBD-discordant. Each individual had, on average, about 151 000 unique TCRalpha sequences and 181 000 unique TCRbeta sequences available for analysis. The search for disease-associated traits relied mainly on comparing IBD patients with their genetically identical healthy co-twins within discordant pairs. The investigation overall reported the following: The results gave no support for a single strong signal or clonotype linked to IBD. Repertoire similarity did not differ between concordant and discordant twins, possibly due to limited statistical power. Measured by the inverse Simpson index, TCRbeta repertoire diversity was lower in IBD patients than in their healthy co-twins. Background noise and inter-individual variability may have been introduced into the repertoires by the differing immunosuppressive treatments among patients. The analysis was unable to tell different T cell subtypes apart. IBD patients shared fewer clonotypes with other individuals than healthy twins did, most markedly in patients showing signs of disease activity.

As regards this clonotype: Which antigen it targets is not known.

As encoded in the germline V gene, CDR1 is SGHTA while CDR2 is FQGNSA. Reading from cysteine to phenylalanine, the CDR3 counts 14 amino acids. No DNA is recorded. The protocol used for the library was 5' RACE. For each TCR library, approximately 3,700 ng of total RNA was used. For each sample, cDNA synthesis was carried out in eight separate reactions using SMARTScribe reverse transcriptase. During cDNA synthesis, unique molecular identifiers containing a 6-nucleotide sample barcode were introduced by template switching. Amplification of TCRalpha and TCRbeta cDNA involved two nested PCRs of roughly 16 and 10 cycles, and each PCR was followed by bead purification. Before amplification, the cDNA was both treated with uracil DNA-glycosylase and purified with the QIAquick PCR purification kit. The second PCR was the step at which Illumina TruSeq-compatible adapters and sample-specific barcodes were added. TapeStation and Qubit were used to check library quality and concentration, and 4 to 6 ng of each library went into the pool. The pooled libraries were sequenced with 2 x 100 bp reads and custom sequencing primers on an Illumina HiSeq2500 single-index Rapid Run. The source study handled its data this way. MiGEC version 1.2.6 was used for UMI-based consensus assembly, which corrected PCR and sequencing errors. V(D)J alignment, clonotype assembly and CDR3 extraction were performed with MiXCR version 2.1.1. Gene usage, clonotype sharing and MAIT/NKT TCR abundance were normalised by analysing the top 1000, 10 000 and 20 000 clonotypes per sample. Diversity was computed as the inverse Simpson index with the vegan R package after downsampling to 27 000 UMIs. Paired Mann-Whitney U tests were applied to discordant twin pairs, with Benjamini-Hochberg correction for multiple testing. TCRdb reprocessed the reads into one record per CDR3 protein sequence, lacking DNA. These V and J calls are TCRdb output, not the study's own analysis. The sample's clone listing holds 350,000 to 550,000 distinct CDR3 sequences. Approximately 2.4% of the sample lies in the top ten.

From each donor, a 2.5 ml peripheral blood sample was drawn into PAXgene tubes and stored at -80 degrees C. Without any T cell sorting, total RNA was extracted from whole blood using the PAXgene blood miRNA kit on an automated QIAcube. Peripheral blood from monozygotic twin pairs who were concordant or discordant for inflammatory bowel disease underwent deep TCRalpha and TCRbeta repertoire profiling using unique molecular barcoding. Smoking habits were recorded for all twin pairs, and each individual was classified as a current, former or never smoker. The chain uses TRBV7-2 and TRBJ2-7. The specimen sequenced was blood. The TCR originated in a human donor with ulcerative colitis or Crohn's disease, or a healthy co-twin of an affected twin (not recorded which). CDR3 reads: CASSLATRSTEQYF.